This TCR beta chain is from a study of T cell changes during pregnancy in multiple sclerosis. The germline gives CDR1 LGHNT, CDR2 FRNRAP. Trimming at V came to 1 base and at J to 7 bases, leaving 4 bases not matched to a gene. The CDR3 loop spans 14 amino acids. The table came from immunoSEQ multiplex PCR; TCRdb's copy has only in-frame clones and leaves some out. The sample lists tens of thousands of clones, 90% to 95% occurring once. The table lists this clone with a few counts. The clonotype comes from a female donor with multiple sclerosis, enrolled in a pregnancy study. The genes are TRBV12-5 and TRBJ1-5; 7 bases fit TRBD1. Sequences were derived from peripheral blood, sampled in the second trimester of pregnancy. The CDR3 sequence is CASGLGGQRQPQHF. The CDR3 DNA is TGTGCTAGTGGTTTGGGGGGACAGCGACAGCCCCAGCATTTT.